This TCR beta chain derives from a study of blood T cell repertoires in COVID-19. About the study: Sites in the United States, Italy and Spain provided acute and convalescent COVID-19 samples.

Enrolled during active infection, Seattle patients were then followed longitudinally. Original analysis: Estimation of nucleated cell counts was performed using reference gene primer amplification. Produced via immunoSEQ multiplex PCR; TCRdb's table is partial and in-frame only. From that table come the V and J calls and clone size; the DNA was used to work out D and trimming. The data show roughly 410,000 clones, 89% seen once. The CDR3 extends over 16 amino acids. The germline CDR1 and CDR2 sequences are GTSNPN and SVGIG (reference sequence). With 1 base removed from V and 0 bases from J, the gap between germline ends came to 12 bases. A single count supports this clone.

This clonotype was obtained from a woman in her 40s with COVID-19, enrolled during active disease. This chain uses TRBV30 with TRBJ1-4, with TRBD1 as a possible D gene (6 bases). Sequencing was done on a sample of peripheral blood. Written as DNA, the CDR3 is TGTGCCTGGAGTGCCCCAGGGGCGGCAACTAATGAAAAACTGTTTTTT. Protein product: CAWSAPGAATNEKLFF.